What follows describes a single TCR beta chain. Its antigen is still unknown. Base-call qualities are not available, and no considerably larger clone is one nucleotide away. Receptor amplification or capture employed PCR. TCR sequencing of DNA from cultured CD4+ T cells used the Oncomine TCR Beta short-read assay at the Johns Hopkins FTIC core. The QIAamp micro DNA kit was used to extract genomic DNA from the cultured CD4+ T cells. Oncomine TCR Beta libraries made from cultured CD4+ T cells were pooled using unique dual indexes and sequenced on an Illumina iSeq 100. Per the authors' processing: Non-productive sequences were removed, and CDR3s not starting with C, not ending with F or W, or shorter than 7 amino acids were discarded. Antigen-specific clonotypes were identified using the MANAFEST web application through comparison of peptide-stimulated wells with reference and other culture wells. An FDR below 0.05, an odds ratio above 5, and a productive frequency above 0.1% in at least two of three replicate wells were required for clones to be considered positive. Cross-reactive clonotypes were defined as significantly expanded in both SARS-CoV-2 spike wells and at least one common cold coronavirus spike condition. Levenshtein distances (stringdist) and unrooted phylogenetic trees (ape) in R version 3.6.1 were used to assess CDR3 homology. Using fastp at Q25 and MiXCR, TCRdb reprocessed the public reads and kept productive beta chains. Records with the same CDR3 protein are collapsed into one entry carrying the most frequent genes and DNA. In this record, the V and J calls reflect TCRdb's handling and not the investigators' own analysis. The table for this sample lists 20,000 or so distinct CDR3 sequences; 45% to 70% of them were counted only once. The biggest ten clones account for over 9% of the sample.

This specimen belongs to a study of vaccination and CD4 T cells after COVID-19 (dated by TCRdb to 2021 to 2024). About the study as a whole: SARS-CoV-2 positivity had been established in the convalescent patients by nasal swab PCR, and mild disease was recorded in nine or ten of these patients and severe disease in one. Overlapping spike peptide pools from SARS-CoV-2 and from the common cold coronaviruses HCoV-NL63, HCoV-OC43 and HCoV-229E were used as culture stimuli. Post-COVID blood samples were collected from convalescent patients a median of about 92 days after diagnosis, with a range of about 30 to 161 days. The convalescent cohort comprised six males and four females, including two Hispanic individuals, seven Caucasians, two Asians and one multiracial person. Two doses of either the Pfizer-BioNTech BNT162b2 vaccine (n=8) or the Moderna mRNA-1273 vaccine (n=2) were administered to participants. The time from the second vaccine dose to post-vaccine blood sampling had a median of roughly 72 days and ranged from roughly 13 to 241 days. In roughly 11 COVID-19 convalescent patients and several infection-naive healthy vaccine recipients, the spike-specific CD4+ TCR repertoire before mRNA vaccination was compared with the repertoire after mRNA vaccination. Control cultures used a CEFX viral epitope pool as positive control, an HIV-1 Nef peptide pool as negative control, or no peptide.

This sample's treatment or condition label indicates: roughly 10-day PBMC culture with coronavirus spike peptide pools or control peptides (ViraFEST assay). The ViraFEST assay, used in the study, expanded antigen-specific T cells with peptide pools and then identified the expanded clonotypes through TCR sequencing. Positive SARS-CoV-2 PCR tests in the convalescent patients dated from March to December 2020, before Alpha, Beta and Delta variants emerged in the United States. Some 2 million PBMCs per well were cultured in IMDM with approximately 5.5% human AB serum and about 9.7 IU/ml IL-2, plus 10 ug/ml peptide pools. Half of the culture medium was replaced with fresh IL-2-containing medium on days 3 and 7. CD4+ T cells were isolated after less than twelve days of culture through negative selection using the EasySep CD4+ T cell isolation kit. PBMCs were separated from whole blood using Ficoll-Paque Plus gradient centrifugation and then either used fresh or cryopreserved at -140C. In general, triplicate wells were set up for every culture condition.

Here is what the overall study found, with its caveats: In convalescent patients, a median 86.3% of post-vaccine SARS-CoV-2-reactive clones were detected only after vaccination, and vaccine-specific priming was suggested by this finding. An increase in the median number of SARS-CoV-2-reactive clonotypes from 20 to 25 after infection to 38 after vaccination was observed, but the change was not found to be significant. Relatively few convalescent patients were included in the study, and early timepoints after natural infection were not analyzed. Nearly all vaccine-specific clones in convalescent patients (304 of 307) were mono-reactive for SARS-CoV-2 spike rather than cross-reactive with common cold coronaviruses.

The sequenced sample was CD4+ T cells from blood, cultured in vitro. The source of this sequence is a human donor who had recovered from COVID-19.

The CDR3 protein sequence reads: CASSSRETKLFF. The sequenced DNA is TGTGCCAGCAGCTCCAGGGAAACCAAACTGTTTTTT. The sequence links TRBV11-2 to TRBJ1-4, with a tentative D gene TRBD1 over 5 matching bases. From a lookup of the germline V gene, CDR1 and CDR2 are SGHAT and FQNNGV. Cut back by 4 bases and 11 bases, the V and J ends lie 11 bases apart. Spanning cysteine to phenylalanine, the CDR3 consists of 12 amino acids. Solely the CDR3 DNA is kept, with 36 bases framed from the first base.